The TCR beta chain under discussion was sequenced for a study of siplizumab effects on memory and regulatory T cells. Study-wide results and limits: Significant reduction of alloreactive sequences traceable to unstimulated CD4+ memory cells was observed with siplizumab.

Sequencing of each sample assayed around 10^5 TCR templates. Sequencing was performed with immunoSEQ multiplex PCR; in TCRdb, only in-frame clones are kept and a portion is missing. The table records 94,000 or so clones, roughly 96% of them present only once. About this clone: Its target is unknown.

A few donor pairs also had unstimulated CD4+ and CD8+ naive and memory subsets sequenced. The sequence was collected from a human donor in good health. Sequenced input: naive CD4+ T cells sorted from blood.

The CDR3 nucleotides read TGTGCCAGCAGGCCCACAGGTCCCTACGAGCAGTACTTC. Amino acid sequence: CASRPTGPYEQYF. This chain uses TRBV28 with TRBJ2-5; the D gene is possibly TRBD1 (5 bases). The J call is doubtful: the DNA matches TRBJ2-7 better. Germline V CDR1 and CDR2: MDHEN, SYDVKM. This CDR3 has 13 amino acids.